Listed below are T cell receptor beta chains from one sample, sequenced in a study of graft-versus-host responses after intestinal transplantation. Generated by immunoSEQ multiplex PCR, the TCRdb table keeps only in-frame clones and is missing some. Counted here are some 92,000 clones, 80% to 95% occurring once; the ten biggest clones make up 0.3% to 0.35%. Antigens of these TCRs are unknown. Sequencing used unstimulated CD4+ T cells sorted from spleen or lymph node cells, obtained before intestinal transplant. The receptors stem from a human donor who received an intestinal transplant. Both conserved end residues are part of each CDR3. Fields, in order: CDR3 protein, V gene.

CDR3aa: CASSNGQQWDTQYF
v_gene: TRBV5-4

CDR3aa: CASGIPGERNTIYF
v_gene: TRBV28

CDR3aa: CASSRRPSGRYLVIYEQYF
v_gene: TRBV19

CDR3aa: CASSSGTSGSIEQFF
v_gene: TRBV7-9

CDR3aa: CATRDRGQETQYF
v_gene: TRBV28

CDR3aa: CASRPTGGRNTEAFF
v_gene: TRBV6-5

CDR3aa: CASSLLGREGGEAFF
v_gene: TRBV7-3

CDR3aa: CASSSVDTDTQYF
v_gene: TRBV11-2

CDR3aa: CASGLGLGTWGGEGTRGSDTQYF
v_gene: TRBV12-5

CDR3aa: CASSLDTGISGNTIYF
v_gene: TRBV5-1

CDR3aa: CASSPQIQDRTRDYDEQFF
v_gene: TRBV18

CDR3aa: CASRAVFSGINEQFF
v_gene: TRBV6-6

CDR3aa: CASSIDRDRSNGYTF
v_gene: TRBV19

CDR3aa: CASSLGGTASEQFF
v_gene: TRBV11-1

CDR3aa: CASSYSKFRGTGELFF
v_gene: TRBV6-5

CDR3aa: CASRKWSPNEKLFF
v_gene: TRBV27

CDR3aa: CASSPKSHYGYTF
v_gene: TRBV5-4

CDR3aa: CATSRARGTGNTEAFF
v_gene: TRBV15

CDR3aa: CASNTGSYNSPLHF
v_gene: TRBV9

CDR3aa: CASSQGRVPEAFF
v_gene: TRBV5-6

CDR3aa: CASSALSRSSYEQYF
v_gene: TRBV27

CDR3aa: CAWSVLLKVRESVYGYTF
v_gene: TRBV30

CDR3aa: CASTDRGRGPLHF
v_gene: TRBV6-1

CDR3aa: CACSQGQGYSQPQHF
v_gene: TRBV30

CDR3aa: CASSFSDFILSYTF
v_gene: TRBV7-2

CDR3aa: CASSEPRGLAATYNEQFF
v_gene: TRBV25-1

CDR3aa: CAWSPHRDYGYTF
v_gene: TRBV30